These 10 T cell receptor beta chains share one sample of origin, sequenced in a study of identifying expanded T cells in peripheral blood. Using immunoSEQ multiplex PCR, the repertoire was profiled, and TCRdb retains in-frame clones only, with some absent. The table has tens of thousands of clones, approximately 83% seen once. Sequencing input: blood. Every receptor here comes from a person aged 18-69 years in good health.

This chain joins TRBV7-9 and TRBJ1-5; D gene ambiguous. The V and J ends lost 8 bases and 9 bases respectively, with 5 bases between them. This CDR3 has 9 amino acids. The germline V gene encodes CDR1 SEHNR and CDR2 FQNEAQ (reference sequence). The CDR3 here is CASAWPQHF. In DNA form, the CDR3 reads TGTGCCAGCGCGTGGCCCCAGCATTTT.

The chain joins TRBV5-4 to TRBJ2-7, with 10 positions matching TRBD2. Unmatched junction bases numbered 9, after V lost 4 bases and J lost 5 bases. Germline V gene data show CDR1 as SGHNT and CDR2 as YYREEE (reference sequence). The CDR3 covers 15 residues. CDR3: CASSQPGLAFDEQYF. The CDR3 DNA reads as TGTGCCAGCAGCCAACCGGGACTAGCGTTCGACGAGCAGTACTTC.

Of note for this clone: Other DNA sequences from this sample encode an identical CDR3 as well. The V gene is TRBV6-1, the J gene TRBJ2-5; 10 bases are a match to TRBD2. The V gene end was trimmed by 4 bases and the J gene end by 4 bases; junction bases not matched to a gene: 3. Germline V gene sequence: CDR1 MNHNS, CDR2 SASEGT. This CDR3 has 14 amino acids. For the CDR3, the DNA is TGTGCCAGCAGTGTTAGACTAGCGGGAGAGACCCAGTACTTC. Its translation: CASSVRLAGETQYF.

CDR3 bases: TGTGCCAGCAGCTCCCGGGGCGGGTCGGAAGAGACCCAGTACTTC. Translation: CASSSRGGSEETQYF. The chain carries TRBV7-3 and TRBJ2-5; tentatively, D is TRBD1 or TRBD2 (5 bases each). Trimming took off 4 bases at V and 3 bases at J, with 15 bases between the two ends. From germline, CDR1 is SGHTA and CDR2 FQGTGA. The CDR3 is 15 residues long.

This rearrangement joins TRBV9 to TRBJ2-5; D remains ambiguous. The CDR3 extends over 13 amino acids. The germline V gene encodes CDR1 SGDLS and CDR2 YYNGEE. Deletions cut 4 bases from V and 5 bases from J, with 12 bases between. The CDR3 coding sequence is TGTGCCAGCAGCCAGGCCCCGGAGGAGACCCAGTACTTC. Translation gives CASSQAPEETQYF. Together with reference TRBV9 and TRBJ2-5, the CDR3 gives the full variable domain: DSGVTQTPKHLITATGQRVTLRCSPRSGDLSVYWYQQSLDQGLQFLIQYYNGEERAKGNILERFSAQQFPDLHSELNLSSLELGDSALYFCASSQAPEETQYFGPGTRLLVL.

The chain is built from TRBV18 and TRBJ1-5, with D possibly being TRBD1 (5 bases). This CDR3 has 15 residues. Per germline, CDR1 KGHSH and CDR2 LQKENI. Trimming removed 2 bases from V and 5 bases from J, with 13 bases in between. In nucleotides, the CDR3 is TGTGCCAGCTCACCAGGGACGGTTTCATATCAGCCCCAGCATTTT. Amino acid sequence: CASSPGTVSYQPQHF.

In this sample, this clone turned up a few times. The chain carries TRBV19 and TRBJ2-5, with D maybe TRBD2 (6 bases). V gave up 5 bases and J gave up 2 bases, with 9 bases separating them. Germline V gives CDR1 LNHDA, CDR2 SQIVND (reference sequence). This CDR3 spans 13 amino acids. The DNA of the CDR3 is TGTGCCAGTAGTGTCAGCGGGCAAGAGACCCAGTACTTC. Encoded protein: CASSVSGQETQYF.

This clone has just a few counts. CDR3 protein: CASSPPTGPGSGANVLTF. The CDR3 region has the DNA TGTGCCAGCAGCCCACCTACGGGGCCCGGGTCTGGGGCCAACGTCCTGACTTTC. The chain is built from TRBV11-2 and TRBJ2-6; D assignment may be TRBD1 or TRBD2 (5 bases each). The CDR3 is made up of 18 amino acids. The germline V gene has CDR1 SGHAT and CDR2 FQNNGV. Between the trimmed V and J ends, which lost 5 bases and 1 base, there was a span of 18 bases.

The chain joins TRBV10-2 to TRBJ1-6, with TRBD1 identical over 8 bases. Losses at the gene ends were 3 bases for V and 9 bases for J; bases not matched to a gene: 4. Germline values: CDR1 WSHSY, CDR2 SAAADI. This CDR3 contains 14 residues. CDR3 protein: CASSDRQGASPLHF. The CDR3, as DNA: TGCGCCAGCAGTGATAGGCAGGGGGCTTCACCCCTCCACTTT.

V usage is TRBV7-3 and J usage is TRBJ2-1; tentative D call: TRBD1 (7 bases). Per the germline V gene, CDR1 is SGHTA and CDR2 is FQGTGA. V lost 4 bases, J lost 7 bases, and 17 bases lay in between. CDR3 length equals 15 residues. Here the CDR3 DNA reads TGTGCCAGCAGCTCTACTCAGGGGGGCGTAAATGAGCAGTTCTTC. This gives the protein CASSSTQGGVNEQFF.